This section outlines one TCR beta chain sequence together with its context. The source of the sample is a study of fetal regulatory T cell absence and autoimmunity. Study in general: The IPEX patients lacked clinical diabetes but had exocrine pancreas autoimmunity.

The CDR3 spans 16 residues. Germline V gives CDR1 SGHRS, CDR2 YFSETQ. J lost 6 bases, V lost 2 bases, and 13 bases had no gene match. This table comes from immunoSEQ multiplex PCR, and its TCRdb copy is limited to in-frame clones, with some not included. The table has more than 85,000 clones, around 72% seen once. The sequencing sample was made of pancreas tissue. This sequence was found in a male donor with IPEX syndrome. The chain combines TRBV5-1 with TRBJ2-7; 8 bases are shared with TRBD1. Here the CDR3 DNA reads TGCGCCAGCAGCTTCCCCTTCAGGGGGCGCAATTCCGAGCAGTACTTC. Translation gives CASSFPFRGRNSEQYF.